Presented here are 8 T cell receptor beta chains from one specimen sequenced in a study of shared clonotypes between healthy human individuals. Terminally differentiated effector memory CD45RA+ cells were excluded by CCR7 positive selection of CD45RO-negative cells. Here immunoSEQ multiplex PCR was the method, and the copy in TCRdb shows in-frame clones only, minus some. The data show some 2,000,000 clones, with approximately 94% seen just once and 0.9% to 1.4% held by the top ten. The specimen was naive CD8+ T cells sorted from blood. These receptors were obtained from a man between 18 and 29 years old in good health.

This chain connects TRBV7-9 to TRBJ2-5, with unresolved D. Trimming took 4 bases from V and 4 from J, leaving 13 bases between them. Germline V gene lookup returns CDR1 SEHNR and CDR2 FQNEAQ (reference sequence). This CDR3 contains 14 residues. CDR3 sequence (DNA): TGTGCCAGCAGCTACGTGGGGTTAGGAGAGACCCAGTACTTC. This sequence encodes CASSYVGLGETQYF. Looking up the rest from reference TRBV7-9 and TRBJ2-5 gives the full variable domain: DTGVSQNPRHKITKRGQNVTFRCDPISEHNRLYWYRQTLGQGPEFLTYFQNEAQLEKSRLLSDRFSAERPKGSFSTLEIQRTEQGDSAMYLCASSYVGLGETQYFGPGTRLLVL.

Here the CDR3 reads CASSISAGVMEDTQYF. CDR3 coding DNA: TGTGCCAGTAGTATCTCCGCGGGAGTGATGGAAGATACGCAGTATTTT. The V gene is TRBV19, the J gene TRBJ2-3; 7 positions match TRBD2. CDR1 and CDR2 from the germline V gene are LNHDA and SQIVND (reference sequence). With 3 bases clipped from V and 5 bases from J, the junction kept 11 bases outside the gene matches. The CDR3 is 16 amino acids.

The chain links TRBV2 to TRBJ2-7, with D possibly being TRBD1 or TRBD2 (5 bases each). Trimming removed 6 bases at V and 0 bases at J, with 15 bases between. The CDR3 runs 15 residues. Germline V CDR1 and CDR2: SNHLY, FYNNEI. This CDR3 reads CASRAGWDGSYEQYF. The CDR3 DNA reads TGTGCCAGCAGGGCCGGATGGGACGGCTCCTACGAGCAGTACTTC.

The CDR3 region has the DNA TGTGCCAGCAGTTTATGGGGGACTAGCGATGAGCAGTTCTTC. This sequence encodes CASSLWGTSDEQFF. The chain links TRBV27 to TRBJ2-1, with 10 nucleotides matching TRBD2. The CDR3 spans 14 residues. Trimming at V came to 1 base and at J to 8 bases, leaving 2 bases not matched to a gene. Germline lookup yields CDR1 MNHEY and CDR2 SMNVEV (reference sequence).

The chain carries TRBV9 and TRBJ2-1; D gene uncertain. The CDR3 runs to 12 residues. Germline-derived CDR1 and CDR2 are SGDLS and YYNGEE. Trimming pared 0 bases from V and 8 bases from J, leaving 6 bases between. The CDR3 nucleotides are TGTGCCAGCAGCGTAGATAACGATGAGCAGTTCTTC. This encodes CASSVDNDEQFF.

V is TRBV4-1 and J is TRBJ1-2; perhaps TRBD1 as D (6 bases). V gave up 4 bases and J gave up 4 bases, with 16 bases separating them. CDR1 is MGHRA and CDR2 is YSYEKL in the germline V gene. This CDR3 has 15 amino acids. The DNA for the CDR3 is TGCGCCAGCAGCCGAGAAACAGGGCCTGGCTATGGCTACACCTTC. Its protein is CASSRETGPGYGYTF.

The chain has TRBV9 and TRBJ2-5, with D possibly being TRBD2 (6 bases). The CDR3 has 16 amino acids. V lost 3 bases to trimming and J lost 2 bases, with 17 bases between them. Germline values: CDR1 SGDLS, CDR2 YYNGEE. DNA for the CDR3: TGTGCCAGCAGCGCCCCGGACGGCGGGGTGCAAGAGACCCAGTACTTC. Residues: CASSAPDGGVQETQYF.

This clone was detected once. The identical CDR3 is also encoded by other nucleotide sequences in the sample. The genes are TRBV7-6 and TRBJ2-7; TRBD2 aligns across 12 bases. The trim removed 4 bases at V and 1 base at J, leaving 5 bases unmatched. This CDR3 has 16 amino acids. In germline, CDR1 is SGHVS, CDR2 FNYEAQ. CDR3 sequence: CASSSGLAGSSYEQYF. DNA of the CDR3: TGTGCCAGCAGCTCTGGACTAGCGGGGAGTTCCTACGAGCAGTACTTC.